This T cell receptor beta chain was sequenced during a study of blood T cell repertoires in COVID-19. Between the trimmed V and J ends, which lost 2 bases and 6 bases, there was a span of 9 bases. The CDR3 contains 13 residues. Germline loops: CDR1 SGHRS, CDR2 YFSETQ. Here immunoSEQ multiplex PCR was the method, and the copy in TCRdb shows in-frame clones only, minus some. Of fewer than 200,000 clones listed, about 85% are singletons. The sequence derives from a man in his 60s who had recovered from COVID-19. Sample: peripheral blood. The gene calls are TRBV5-1 and TRBJ1-5; tentative D call: TRBD1 (6 bases). Written as DNA, the CDR3 is TGCGCCAGCAGCTTCAGGGGTCGTCAGCCCCAGCATTTT. Protein sequence: CASSFRGRQPQHF.